Reported below is one TCR beta chain. Its antigen remains unknown. These data originate in a study of cytomegalovirus exposure and HLA in healthy donors. The PCR made use of 60 Vbeta and 13 Jbeta primers. Clones were sequenced by immunoSEQ multiplex PCR, and TCRdb holds only the in-frame ones, with some missing. The sample gives about 150,000 clones, around 72% of which show up once; around 1.4% is in the top ten. V was clipped by 2 bases and J by 7 bases, with 24 bases between them. The germline V gene encodes CDR1 SGHDT and CDR2 YYEEEE. The CDR3 loop spans 17 amino acids. Whole-study findings and limits: Equally common other TCR beta chains were less clonally expanded than HLA-associated ones, a later analysis found. Analyzed later, association rates of TCRs varied across HLA loci, with DRB1 most and HLA-C fewest.

This sequence joins TRBV5-6 and TRBJ1-2; maybe TRBD1 (5 bases). Sequencing input: PBMCs. The receptor comes from a man younger than 30 in good health and CMV-seronegative. The CDR3, as DNA: TGTGCCAGCAGCTTACCAACCCTCCTTGGGGGGGTGGGTGGCTACACCTTC. It is translated as CASSLPTLLGGVGGYTF.